These 2 T cell receptor beta chains were all obtained from the same sample, sequenced in a study of identical twins. TCRdb processed the 5' RACE reads anew with MiXCR; each CDR3 protein has one entry. Of about 720,000 distinct CDR3 sequences in the sample, less than 10% were seen once. This sample also belongs to another study, concerning yellow fever vaccine responses in identical twins.

Sequenced material: PBMCs. All receptors come from a young woman in good health.

In its sample, this clonotype was seen many times. CDR3 bases: TGTGCCACTACTAGCGGGGCTAGCTCCTACAATGAGCAGTTCTTC. This codes for CATTSGASSYNEQFF. The V gene is TRBV6-2 or TRBV6-3, the J gene TRBJ2-1, with 10 bases fitting TRBD2. The CDR3 has 15 residues. Germline V gene data show CDR1 as MNHEY and CDR2 as SVGEGT. J lost 0 bases, V lost 10 bases, and 6 bases had no gene match.

This clonotype has more than one count but fewer than ten. The gene calls are TRBV12-3 or TRBV12-4 and TRBJ2-2, with 9 nucleotides matching TRBD2. The CDR3 sequence is 16 residues long. J gave up 1 base and V 6 bases, and 6 bases lay outside the gene matches. The chain's CDR3 is CASRGGTSRNTGELFF. The CDR3 nucleotides are TGTGCCAGCAGGGGGGGGACTAGCAGGAACACCGGGGAGCTGTTTTTT.